Listed below are T cell receptor beta chains from one sample, sequenced in a study of blood T cell repertoires in COVID-19. TCRdb's copy holds only in-frame clones and misses some; the assay was immunoSEQ multiplex PCR. This sample has under 350,000 clones, with roughly four fifths found just once. The sample was peripheral blood. Source of these receptors: a woman aged 50 to 60 who had recovered from COVID-19. Each CDR3 is given with its conserved first and last residue. The order of the fields is V gene, clone size, J gene, D gene, CDR3 DNA, CDR3 protein. A D gene is named only where the DNA matches it firmly. The size field is filled for only some rows; it gives once, few, many or a size class.

V: TRBV11-2; size: NA; J: TRBJ2-2; D: NA; DNA: TGTGCCAGCACCTCACCCCTTATTCAGGGGAACACCGGGGAGCTGTTTTTT; CDR3: CASTSPLIQGNTGELFF
V: TRBV7-2; size: NA; J: TRBJ2-1; D: NA; DNA: TGTGCCAGCAGCTTAGCGTTTGGCGGGGCTCCTTACAATGAGCAGTTCTTC; CDR3: CASSLAFGGAPYNEQFF
V: TRBV10-3; size: once; J: TRBJ1-1; D: NA; DNA: TGTGCCATCAGTGAGTCGAGGGCAGCTATGAACACTGAAGCTTTCTTT; CDR3: CAISESRAAMNTEAFF
V: TRBV28; size: NA; J: TRBJ1-2; D: NA; DNA: TGTGCCAGCGGTTCAGGGGCGCTTCCCGGGGGGGCTGGCTACACCTTC; CDR3: CASGSGALPGGAGYTF
V: TRBV4-1; size: once; J: TRBJ2-2; D: TRBD2; DNA: TGCGCCAGCAGACAAGGGGGGCTAGCGGGAGCCGGGGAGCTGTTTTTT; CDR3: CASRQGGLAGAGELFF
V: TRBV7-3; size: NA; J: TRBJ2-5; D: TRBD2; DNA: TGTGCCAGCAGCTCTAGCGGGGGGGAAGAGACCCAGTACTTC; CDR3: CASSSSGGEETQYF
V: TRBV6-4; size: NA; J: TRBJ1-2; D: TRBD1; DNA: TGTGCCAGCAGTCCGGGACAGGGGGCCAGCACCTTC; CDR3: CASSPGQGASTF
V: TRBV19; size: NA; J: TRBJ1-2; D: NA; DNA: TGTGCCAGTAGTTTCGGACGGGGGGCCAGGGGCTACACCTTC; CDR3: CASSFGRGARGYTF
V: TRBV28; size: NA; J: TRBJ1-1; D: NA; DNA: TGTGCCAGCAACGGGGGGCGACGGAACACTGAAGCTTTCTTT; CDR3: CASNGGRRNTEAFF
V: TRBV7-8; size: once; J: TRBJ1-5; D: TRBD1; DNA: TGTGCCAGCAGCTTAATCCCGACAGGGAGCAATCAGCCCCAGCATTTT; CDR3: CASSLIPTGSNQPQHF
V: TRBV4-3; size: NA; J: TRBJ1-4; D: NA; DNA: TGCGCCAGCAGCCAAGATAGGCAGACTGCAACTAATGAAAAACTGTTTTTT; CDR3: CASSQDRQTATNEKLFF
V: TRBV28; size: NA; J: TRBJ2-3; D: TRBD2; DNA: TGTGCCAGCTCCCCAGTGGTCGGAGCGGGGGGCACAGATACGCAGTATTTT; CDR3: CASSPVVGAGGTDTQYF
V: TRBV6-1; size: NA; J: TRBJ1-5; D: NA; DNA: TGTGCCAGCAGTGAGTGGGAGGGGTTGAGCAATCAGCCCCAGCATTTT; CDR3: CASSEWEGLSNQPQHF
V: TRBV28; size: NA; J: TRBJ1-1; D: NA; DNA: TGTGCCAGCAGCCCTACAGAGACTGAAGCTTTCTTT; CDR3: CASSPTETEAFF
V: TRBV6-2/TRBV6-3; size: NA; J: TRBJ2-7; D: NA; DNA: TGTGCCAGCAGTCGAGACGGGAGCTCCTACGAGCAGTACTTC; CDR3: CASSRDGSSYEQYF
V: TRBV4-3; size: NA; J: TRBJ1-2; D: NA; DNA: TGCGCCAGCAGCCAAGGGGCCAGGGATAACTATGGCTACACCTTC; CDR3: CASSQGARDNYGYTF
V: TRBV18; size: NA; J: TRBJ2-2; D: NA; DNA: TGTGCCAGCTCGCACAGGGAATCGAACACCGGGGAGCTGTTTTTT; CDR3: CASSHRESNTGELFF
V: TRBV7-6; size: few; J: TRBJ2-7; D: NA; DNA: TGTGCCAGCAGCACGAAAACAGGGGCGGGAAGCTCCTACGAGCAGTACTTC; CDR3: CASSTKTGAGSSYEQYF
V: TRBV7-9; size: few; J: TRBJ1-5; D: NA; DNA: TGTGCCAGCAGCTTATCGGGCAATCAGCCCCAGCATTTT; CDR3: CASSLSGNQPQHF
V: TRBV3-1/TRBV3-2; size: NA; J: TRBJ1-3; D: NA; DNA: TGTGCCAGCAGCCAAGACAGGGCTACTGGAAACACCATATATTTT; CDR3: CASSQDRATGNTIYF
V: TRBV28; size: NA; J: TRBJ1-4; D: NA; DNA: TGTGCCAGCGCCGGTGGAGGGGCGGGTGAAAAACTGTTTTTT; CDR3: CASAGGGAGEKLFF
V: TRBV5-1; size: NA; J: TRBJ2-3; D: NA; DNA: TGCGCCAGCAGCTTGACTGGAGACTACACAGATACGCAGTATTTT; CDR3: CASSLTGDYTDTQYF
V: TRBV11-2; size: NA; J: TRBJ2-5; D: TRBD2; DNA: TGTGCCAGCAGCTTATCGGGGGGGGATCAGTACTTC; CDR3: CASSLSGGDQYF
V: TRBV30; size: NA; J: TRBJ1-1; D: NA; DNA: TGTGCCTGGAGTGTATCTCAGGGTACGGCTTTCTTT; CDR3: CAWSVSQGTAFF
V: TRBV6-1; size: NA; J: TRBJ2-6; D: TRBD1; DNA: TGTGCCAGCAGTGACAGGGGGCGGAGGTCTGGGGCCAACGTCCTGACTTTC; CDR3: CASSDRGRRSGANVLTF
V: TRBV3-1/TRBV3-2; size: NA; J: TRBJ1-6; D: NA; DNA: TGTGCCAGCAGCCAGACCCAGGGTACACCCCTCCACTTT; CDR3: CASSQTQGTPLHF
V: TRBV2; size: NA; J: TRBJ2-7; D: NA; DNA: TGTGCCATCACCTTGAGGGACACCACCTACGAGCAGTACTTC; CDR3: CAITLRDTTYEQYF
V: TRBV19; size: once; J: TRBJ2-3; D: NA; DNA: TGTGCCAGTAGTATAGGTTTTGGTGGCGATACGCAGTATTTT; CDR3: CASSIGFGGDTQYF
V: TRBV9; size: NA; J: TRBJ2-7; D: NA; DNA: TGTGCCAGCAGCCCTCAAATGGGACACTACGAGCAGTACTTC; CDR3: CASSPQMGHYEQYF
V: TRBV12-3/TRBV12-4; size: NA; J: TRBJ2-2; D: NA; DNA: TGTGCCGTTCGGGGGAACACCGGGGAGCTGTTTTTT; CDR3: CAVRGNTGELFF
V: TRBV28; size: many; J: TRBJ2-5; D: NA; DNA: TGTGCCAGCAGTTTAGCTAGGAAGGACAAAGAGACCCAGTACTTC; CDR3: CASSLARKDKETQYF
V: TRBV4-3; size: NA; J: TRBJ2-7; D: NA; DNA: TGCGCCAGCAGCCAAGGAGGGGGATCCTACGAGCAGTACTTC; CDR3: CASSQGGGSYEQYF
V: TRBV5-1; size: NA; J: TRBJ1-1; D: NA; DNA: TGCGCCAGCAGCTTGGGGAGCAACGGCCCGGCTGCATTT; CDR3: CASSLGSNGPAAF
V: TRBV11-2; size: few; J: TRBJ1-6; D: NA; DNA: TGTGCCAGCAGCGGACCGGACCGGAGGGTGTCACCCCTCCACTTT; CDR3: CASSGPDRRVSPLHF
V: TRBV12-3/TRBV12-4; size: NA; J: TRBJ2-7; D: NA; DNA: TGTGCCAGCACCCAGACAGGCTACGAGCAGTACTTC; CDR3: CASTQTGYEQYF
V: TRBV28; size: NA; J: TRBJ2-7; D: NA; DNA: TGTGCCAGCAGTTCATGGGGGGCGCCGACCTACGAGCAGTACTTC; CDR3: CASSSWGAPTYEQYF
V: TRBV5-6; size: NA; J: TRBJ1-2; D: TRBD1; DNA: TGTGCCAGCACACAGGGGGCATATGGCTACACCTTC; CDR3: CASTQGAYGYTF
V: TRBV27; size: NA; J: TRBJ2-7; D: TRBD1; DNA: TGTGCCAACGGGACAGGGGATTTATCTACCTACGAGCAGTACTTC; CDR3: CANGTGDLSTYEQYF
V: TRBV20-1; size: NA; J: TRBJ1-1; D: NA; DNA: TGCAGTTTCAGGGAGGGGCGAGCTTTCTTT; CDR3: CSFREGRAFF
V: TRBV6-5; size: NA; J: TRBJ2-1; D: TRBD2; DNA: TGTGCCAGCAGGCGAGGGACTAGCGGGAGCAATGAGCAGTTCTTC; CDR3: CASRRGTSGSNEQFF
V: TRBV27; size: NA; J: TRBJ2-7; D: NA; DNA: TGTGCCAGCAGTTCTTTTGGGCAGGGCTACGAGCAGTACTTC; CDR3: CASSSFGQGYEQYF
V: TRBV7-2; size: NA; J: TRBJ2-7; D: TRBD2; DNA: TGTGCCAGCAGCTTAGGAAGCGGGAGGGCCTCCTACGAGCAGTACTTC; CDR3: CASSLGSGRASYEQYF
V: TRBV28; size: NA; J: TRBJ1-1; D: NA; DNA: TGTGCCAGCAGTTACAGGGTCGGCACTGAAGCTTTCTTT; CDR3: CASSYRVGTEAFF
V: TRBV27; size: NA; J: TRBJ1-4; D: NA; DNA: TGTGCCAGCAGAACCTCACGTAGTGAAAAACTGTTTTTT; CDR3: CASRTSRSEKLFF
V: TRBV7-9; size: NA; J: TRBJ1-1; D: TRBD1; DNA: TGTGCCAGCAGGTCAACAGGGGGAAACACTGAAGCTTTCTTT; CDR3: CASRSTGGNTEAFF
V: TRBV5-6; size: many; J: TRBJ1-3; D: NA; DNA: TGTGCCAGCAGCTTGGCCGCAGTTTCTGGAAACACCATATATTTT; CDR3: CASSLAAVSGNTIYF
V: TRBV24-1; size: NA; J: TRBJ1-3; D: TRBD1; DNA: TGTGCCACCCGCCTCCCCCCGGGACAGGGGCCAAACACCATATATTTT; CDR3: CATRLPPGQGPNTIYF
V: TRBV6-5; size: NA; J: TRBJ2-7; D: NA; DNA: TGTGCCAGCAGCTACCCGGGGTACGAGCAGTACTTC; CDR3: CASSYPGYEQYF